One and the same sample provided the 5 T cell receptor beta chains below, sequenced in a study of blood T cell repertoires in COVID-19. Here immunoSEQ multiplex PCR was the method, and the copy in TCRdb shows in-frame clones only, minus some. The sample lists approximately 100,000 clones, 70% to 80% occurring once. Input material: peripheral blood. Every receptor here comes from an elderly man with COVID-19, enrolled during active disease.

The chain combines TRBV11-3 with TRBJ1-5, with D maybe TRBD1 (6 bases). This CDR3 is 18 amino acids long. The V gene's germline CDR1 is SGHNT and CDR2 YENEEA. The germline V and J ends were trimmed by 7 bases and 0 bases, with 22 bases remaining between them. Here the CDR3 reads CASIAPTGRGYSNQPQHF. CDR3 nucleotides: TGTGCCAGCATTGCCCCGACGGGGAGGGGGTATAGCAATCAGCCCCAGCATTTT.

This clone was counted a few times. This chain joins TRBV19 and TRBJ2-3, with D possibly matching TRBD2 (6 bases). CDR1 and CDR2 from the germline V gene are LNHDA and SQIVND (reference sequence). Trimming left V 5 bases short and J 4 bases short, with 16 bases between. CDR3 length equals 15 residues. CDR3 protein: CASSPRDFLPDTQYF. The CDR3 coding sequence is TGTGCCAGTAGTCCCCGGGACTTTCTCCCAGATACGCAGTATTTT.

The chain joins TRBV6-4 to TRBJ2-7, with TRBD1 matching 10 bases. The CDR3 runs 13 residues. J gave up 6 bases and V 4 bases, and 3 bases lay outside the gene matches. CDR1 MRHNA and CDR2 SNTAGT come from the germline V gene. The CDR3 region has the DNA TGTGCCAGCAGTGGGGACAGGGGTGGCGAGCAGTACTTC. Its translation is CASSGDRGGEQYF.

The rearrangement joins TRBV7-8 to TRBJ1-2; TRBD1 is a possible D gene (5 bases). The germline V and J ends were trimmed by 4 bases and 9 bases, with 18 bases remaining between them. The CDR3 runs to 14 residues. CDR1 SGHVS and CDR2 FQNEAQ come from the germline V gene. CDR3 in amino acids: CASSSTLGGRRYTF. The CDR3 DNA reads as TGTGCCAGCAGCTCGACTCTCGGGGGTCGACGCTACACCTTC.

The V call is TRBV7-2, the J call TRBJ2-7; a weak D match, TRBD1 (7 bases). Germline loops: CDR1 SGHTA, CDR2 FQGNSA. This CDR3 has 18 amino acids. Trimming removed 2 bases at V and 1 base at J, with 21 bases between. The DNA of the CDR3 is TGTGCCAGCAGCTTATCCCACAGGGGTAGCGGCGGGTCCTACGAGCAGTACTTC. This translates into CASSLSHRGSGGSYEQYF.